Detailed here is one T cell receptor (beta chain). The antigen is not known. Cells designated naive CD8 were CD45RO-negative and were positively selected for CCR7, with terminally differentiated effector memory CD45RA+ cells excluded. All donors were Caucasian adults living in Nashville, Tennessee. This entry belongs to a study of shared clonotypes between healthy human individuals. Study-level results: Depth of sequencing was expected to influence donor clonotype sharing.

Original data processing: ImmunoSEQ junction-only sequences lacked quality scores, so their filtering differed. Sequencing used immunoSEQ multiplex PCR; TCRdb keeps in-frame clones, though not all of them. V and J calls and clone size are those listed in that table; D and trimming were worked out from the DNA. The table includes about 2.2 million clones, 85% to 95% detected once. Germline CDR1 and CDR2: MDHEN and SYDVKM. CDR3 length: 15 amino acids. Unmatched junction bases numbered 6, after V lost 4 bases and J lost 1 base. Sequences were obtained from naive CD8+ T cells from PBMCs. The receptor comes from a man younger than 35 in good health. Some clones in this sample may be carry-over from other donors' samples. The chain carries TRBV28 and TRBJ2-5; 7 bases are shared with TRBD2. DNA of the CDR3: TGTGCCAGCAGTTATAGCGGGTCCGTCCAAGAGACCCAGTACTTC. This translates into CASSYSGSVQETQYF.